The clone carrying this T cell receptor beta chain was observed a few times. Its target is unknown. This specimen belongs to a study of T cell repertoires in cytomegalovirus infection. Looking at the study overall: HLA-B-restricted CMV epitopes that are well studied, plus recently identified HLA-C-restricted ones, were used by the study. It was the public TCR beta signatures that indicated both CMV infection and matching HLA type.

TCRdb reprocessed the reads via MiXCR and lists one record per CDR3 protein. The sample records about 500,000 distinct CDR3 sequences, 33% being singletons. Germline CDR1 reads SGHVS; CDR2 reads FQNEAQ. Trimming removed 6 bases from V and 1 base from J, with 15 bases in between. This CDR3 contains 15 residues. Notes on the study in general: HLA-C-restricted CMV clonotypes gave the most frequent clonotype in two of eight donors. Individuals carrying CMV plus the relevant HLA were identified by cumulative frequency of public TCR beta families.

The material was cultured PBMCs, obtained from culture after CMV antigen stimulation. The source of this sequence is a human donor in good health (CMV status not recorded). Some clones in this sample may be carry-over from other donors' samples. The genes are TRBV7-8 and TRBJ2-5; tentatively, D is TRBD1 (6 bases). For the CDR3, the DNA is TGTGCCAGCAGACCCCGGGACACTCGCCAAGAGACCCAGTACTTC. Residues: CASRPRDTRQETQYF.